A few counts support the clone carrying this TCR beta chain. What it binds is not known. From the reads, TCRdb called clonotypes with MiXCR, one entry per CDR3 protein. The sample has hundreds of thousands of distinct CDR3 sequences; 25% to 35% are singletons. This sample stems from a study of T cell repertoires in cytomegalovirus infection. Overall study: Indicated by public TCR beta signatures were CMV infection and matching HLA type.

Germline loops: CDR1 MNHNY, CDR2 SVGAGI (reference sequence). The CDR3 extends over 14 amino acids. Trimming took off 5 bases at V and 0 bases at J, with 9 bases between the two ends. The sequencing used cultured PBMCs, collected from culture after CMV antigen stimulation. The sequence was obtained from a human donor in good health (CMV status not recorded). Some clones in this sample may be carry-over from other donors' samples. This sequence joins TRBV6-6 and TRBJ2-3; the D gene could be TRBD1 or TRBD2 (6 bases each). The DNA of the CDR3 is TGTGCCAGCAGTGAGGGGGGTAGCACAGATACGCAGTATTTT. Residues: CASSEGGSTDTQYF.